This TCR beta chain was sequenced during a study of T-cell memory formation after mild COVID-19 (dated by TCRdb to the early 2020s). Regarding the complete study: TCR sequence clusters from the two donors were found to be largely donor specific. Two young, previously healthy adult volunteers made up the cohort, one male and one female. Longitudinal TCRalpha and TCRbeta repertoire sequencing tracked T-cell clones expanding and contracting after mild COVID-19 in a couple of donors.

This clonotype was detected only a few times. What this receptor recognizes is not known. Per-base quality was not reported, and no clone a single base away is much larger than it. On the study overall, not on this receptor specifically: Only a couple of mild cases were covered in the study, and larger cohorts including severe cases with pre-infection samples were considered necessary. Contracting CD4+ clones appeared mostly in the CM and EM memory subsets, whereas CD8+ clones were enriched in EMRA. Clones contracting from day 15 to 85 had balanced CD4/CD8 phenotypes, while a second wave expanding from day 15 to 37 was biased towards CD4+. Whether the second-wave clones peaking on day 37 were SARS-CoV-2 specific was not confirmed. Some responding clones were detected in pre-infection memory, which suggested that pre-existing cross-reactive memory T cells had joined the SARS-CoV-2 response.

Ficoll-Paque density gradient centrifugation was used to isolate PBMCs. V and J are trimmed by 0 bases and 4 bases, and the gene matches miss 6 bases of the junction. Reading from cysteine to phenylalanine, the CDR3 counts 16 amino acids. The CDR3 DNA has 48 bases and is translated from base 1. Per the germline V gene (reference sequence), SGHNT is the CDR1 and YYREEE is the CDR2. Instrument on record: Illumina NovaSeq 6000. cDNA libraries for TCRalpha and TCRbeta were prepared by 5'RACE using constant-segment primers, with sample barcodes and unique molecular identifiers added. RNA was extracted from every sample with Trizol reagent. Amplification of the libraries took two PCR steps, and the second step added a second sample barcode plus Illumina TruSeq adapters. Libraries were sequenced on an Illumina NovaSeq with 2 x 150 bp paired-end reads. In the original analysis: The reads were demultiplexed and collapsed into UMI-guided consensus sequences using migec v1.2.7. Using mixcr v2.1.11, UMI consensuses were aligned to TRA and TRB V and J templates and then assembled into clonotypes. Expanded or contracted clonotypes were those called significant by both edgeR and NoisET, with noise models trained on biological replicates. For edgeR calls, the cutoffs were a false discovery rate-adjusted p below 0.01 and a log2 fold-change threshold of 1. As an exploratory analysis of dynamics, max-normalized trajectories of the 1000 most abundant clonotypes were examined with PCA combined with hierarchical clustering. Each responding clone was given a CD4 or CD8 phenotype based on the CD4+ and CD8+ repertoires, which had been sequenced separately. The public reads were run again by TCRdb, first through fastp at Q25 and then through MiXCR, and only productive beta chains were kept. Entries are consolidated by CDR3 protein sequence, retaining the most common genes and DNA. TCRdb, not the authors, supplied the V and J calls. Recorded for this sample are a few hundred thousand distinct CDR3 sequences; 10% of them occurred a single time. Clones ranked in the top ten supply less than 4% of the sample.

The sequenced sample was PBMCs or a T cell subset sorted from them (not recorded which). The sequence links TRBV5-4 to TRBJ1-1; the central 10 bases match TRBD1. This TCR was sampled from a man aged 18 to 30 who had mild COVID-19 (a few samples of this study predate the infection). The sample titles of this study are shuffled in the database, so cell type and time point are left out; the donor was told from shared clones. The DNA sequence is given as TGTGCCAGCAGCTTGGGGACAGGGGGAGCAGGCACTGAAGCTTTCTTT. It encodes CASSLGTGGAGTEAFF.